This entry is about one T cell receptor beta chain. These data belong to a study of T cell responses to AZD1222 COVID-19 vaccine. The V gene's germline CDR1 is SNHLY and CDR2 FYNNEI. Between the trimmed V and J ends, which lost 3 bases and 3 bases, there was a span of 19 bases. The CDR3 length is 17 residues. The method was immunoSEQ multiplex PCR; TCRdb's version includes in-frame clones alone and lacks a portion of them. The table shows 90,000 to 150,000 clones, with 75% to 90% occurring only once. V and J are TRBV2 and TRBJ2-3; TRBD1 might be the D (6 bases). The receptor's source is an adult in good health. The sequencing used peripheral blood, collected on day 0 of AZD1222 vaccination. The CDR3 DNA follows: TGTGCCAGCAGTGAGTTGGGTGGGGGCGAAGGGACAGATACGCAGTATTTT. It translates to CASSELGGGEGTDTQYF. The full variable domain, with the rest looked up from reference TRBV2 and TRBJ2-3, is EPEVTQTPSHQVTQMGQEVILRCVPISNHLYFYWYRQILGQKVEFLVSFYNNEISEKSEIFDDQFSVERPDGSNFTLKIRSTKLEDSAMYFCASSELGGGEGTDTQYFGPGTRLTVL.